Detailed here is one T cell receptor (beta chain). Its antigen target is currently unknown. Library preparation used the immunoSEQ multiplex PCR assay. For the multiplex PCR, a mixture combining 60 forward primers for TCR Vbeta segments and 13 reverse primers for TCR Jbeta segments was used. The CDR3 region of rearranged TCR beta genes was amplified from genomic DNA by a multiplex PCR assay. The Illumina HiSeq System was used to sequence the amplified TCR beta libraries as 87-base-pair reads. Under the source paper's analysis protocol: Across the 500 to 850 repertoires, a later analysis counted tens of millions of unique TCR beta chains, roughly 11 million of which were shared by at least two donors. Raw reads were error-corrected and collapsed into unique sequences with a nearest-neighbor algorithm that merged closely related sequences to remove PCR and sequencing errors. To assign V, D and J gene segments, CDR3 sequences were aligned to IMGT reference sequences. For a sequence to be retained, a match of at least six nucleotides to both a V gene segment and a J gene segment was required. Rearrangements were called productive when the CDR3 lacked stop codons and stayed in frame with V and J; all others were non-productive. Following IMGT convention, CDR3 was defined as the stretch from the second conserved V-encoded cysteine up to the conserved J-encoded phenylalanine. The earlier analysis of approximately 590 of the donors excluded any sequence lacking an unambiguous match to a single V gene segment. An earlier analysis of 587 of the donors called V segments functional above 56.7% productive rearrangements and segregating when the between-donor standard deviation exceeded 5%. To diagnose cytomegalovirus status from the catalog of TCR beta chain sequences, a statistical classification framework was built. In a later analysis, TCR nucleotide sequences were compared against IMGT/GENE-DB human TR gene sequences so that V and J genes could be assigned. A later analysis assigned CDR3 sequences and most-parsimonious VDJ recombination scenarios with the TCRdist pipeline. A later analysis defined each TCR beta chain by its CDR3 amino acid sequence plus V-gene family, and excluded reads lacking a unique V-gene family. As a way to deal with suspected cross-contamination and a sequencing artifact, a later analysis dropped 450 to 700 nucleotide sequences that were highly shared and had low generation probability. A later analysis calculated a clonal expansion index for each public chain from normalized within-repertoire ranks of inferred template counts. In a later analysis, generation probabilities were computed using a VDJ recombination model fitted to out-of-frame rearrangements, and the results were checked against IGoR. Hypergeometric tests were used in a later analysis to score TCR-TCR, TCR-HLA and TCR-CMV co-occurrence, with a repertoire-size bias correction applied to the TCR pairs. In a later analysis, false discovery rates were estimated by permuting HLA or CMV assignments 20 times. In a later analysis, co-occurring TCRs were grouped using DBSCAN, and TCRdist sequence similarity was added for clustering within HLA-allele-positive subsets. Co-occurrence clustering excluded repertoires with fewer than 30,000 or more than 120,000 public chains, plus five with anomalous nucleotide sharing. TCRdb carries this immuneACCESS record with in-frame sequences only. Its versions omit some clonotypes, under half of them owing to an unresolved V gene in the studies checked, with the rest unexplained. D and trimming were read from the DNA, whereas the V and J calls and clone size are those reported in that table. This sample's records show approximately 120,000 clones. Of the sample, about 2.5% falls within the top ten clones.

In total, approximately 690 healthy bone marrow donors made up the cohort. At the time of sampling, all cohort members were nominally healthy, though unrecorded immune exposures were likely present. The donor tested CMV seronegative, placing the donor among the 350 to 400 seronegative members of the cohort. Each donor provided a peripheral blood sample, and peripheral blood mononuclear cells were used for TCR beta sequencing. Genomic DNA extraction from the blood cell samples was performed with the Qiagen DNeasy Blood Extraction Kit. These data belong to a study of cytomegalovirus exposure and HLA in healthy donors (dated by TCRdb to 2016 to 2017). Background on the whole study: According to an earlier analysis of a few hundred of the donors, roughly 180 million T cells yielded over 90 million unique TCR beta sequences and around 300 Gb of sequence data. About 330 gigabases of sequencing data and 70 million to 95 million unique TCR sequences made up an early release that covered 500 to 650 HLA-typed donors. Of the roughly 410 genotyped donors, over 80% were placed in the genetic ancestry cluster associated with self-reported Caucasian donors. The study aimed to test whether cataloging public T cell receptors could reveal signatures of past pathogen exposure. Using immunosequencing, the study profiled T cell repertoires from around 680 subjects and related those repertoires to cytomegalovirus serostatus. Along with the roughly 670-subject first cohort, a separate validation cohort of over a hundred different subjects was used. High-throughput TCR immunosequencing, statistical association of individual TCRs with disease status, and machine learning were combined to predict cytomegalovirus infection status. In a later analysis, previously published TCR beta repertoires from fewer than 750 donors were re-analyzed and high-resolution HLA genotyping was added so that TCR occurrence patterns could be studied. Rather than using new phenotypic data, the later analysis identified candidate immune exposures from TCR beta sequences and from how often those sequences occurred across donors. An earlier analysis of 587 of the donors applied high-throughput TCR beta sequencing to assess whether each TCR beta V gene segment acted as functional or pseudogenic. Donor age, sex, ethnicity and CMV serostatus were collected together with the repertoire data. A later genetic analysis used genome-wide SNP genotypes for about three fifths of the 666 donors, treating that subset as a discovery cohort. All discovery cohort repertoires had been generated using a single sequencing platform. Class I and class II HLA loci were covered by the typing at four-digit resolution. The number of typed donors differed by locus: roughly 629-640 for A, B, C, DRB1 and DQB1; 500 to 550 for DQA1; 606 for DPA1; and around 470 for DPB1. Five DR-DQ haplotypes were handled as single units for association and clustering, since linkage in the cohort was strong. Among almost 400 genotyped donors of the cohort, an average of around 240,000 unique TCR beta nucleotide sequences were sequenced per donor, approximately 20% of them non-productive. The investigation overall reported the following: A later genetic analysis reported fewer N-insertions in productive TCRs among donors in an Asian-associated ancestry cluster than the roughly 620-donor mean. A further reported finding was that TCR beta sequences accurately predicted the HLA-A and HLA-B alleles for most subjects in the first cohort. Several of the top co-occurrence clusters appeared to be linked to parvovirus B19, influenza, CMV and Epstein-Barr virus, according to a later analysis. A cluster of highly shared sequence variants was judged likely to be a technical artifact of the sequencing pipeline. Correlated functional status among segregating V segments might be attributable to linkage disequilibrium, but an unknown experimental factor could not be ruled out. In a later analysis, around 17,000 TCR beta sequences were associated with specific HLA alleles at a false discovery rate of 0.05. The cohort was sequenced for TCR beta chains only, and without alpha or paired-chain data the features that could be detected were limited. Immune exposure information for the cohort was limited to CMV serostatus. A total of roughly 160 TCR beta chains were listed by the study as associated with cytomegalovirus. Strong co-occurrence of HLA alleles, especially DR and DQ, made assigning TCR associations to individual alleles difficult. According to the authors, the approach could potentially be generalized to other disease states and immunological phenotypes. A later analysis found that TCR association rates varied across HLA loci, with DRB1 alleles showing the most associated TCRs and HLA-C alleles the fewest. The earlier analysis of fewer than 750 of the donors excluded some 16 rarely observed V segments, including chromosome 9 orphons, because counts were too low. A later analysis found that most CMV-associated TCR beta chains appeared HLA-restricted, with HLA associations seemingly driven largely by CMV exposure. Because the 87-base-pair reads could not distinguish some IMGT-functional V segments, including TRBV6-2 and TRBV6-3, those segments were excluded. In a later analysis, HLA-associated TCR beta chains were found to be more clonally expanded and to have lower generation probabilities than equally common non-associated chains. Across donors, most TCR sequences were observed very rarely, whereas some public TCRs were present in many individuals. Cytomegalovirus status was reported to be diagnosed by the classifier with high specificity and sensitivity in both the original and validation cohorts. In vitro tests confirmed that a few of the cytomegalovirus-associated TCR beta chains recognize cytomegalovirus antigens. Broadly in line with IMGT annotations, most TCR beta V segments showed up in productive rearrangements about 87% or about 30% of the time in an earlier analysis of 450 to 750 of the donors. Roughly uniform sequencing depth across donors was assumed in presence/absence analyses, although this assumption may not hold. HLA typing was unavailable for some donors at each locus, so association tests used only the typed subset. V-gene and J-gene trimming of TCR beta chains was associated with a missense DCLRE1C variant in a later genetic analysis, and the association was replicated in an independent cohort.

For CDR1 and CDR2, the germline V gene lists MNHEY and SVGAGI. V and J lose 7 bases and 4 bases, and a span of 13 bases separates them. The CDR3 contains 13 residues, cysteine and phenylalanine counted. CDR3 DNA is the only sequence kept; it has 39 bases, read in frame from the first base. The chain is assembled from TRBV6-5 and TRBJ2-5, with an unclear D gene assignment. This sequence was found in a man aged 25 to 45 in good health and CMV-seronegative. The sample consisted of PBMCs. CDR3 reads: CASMMNGGETQYF. The nucleotide sequence is given as TGTGCCAGCATGATGAACGGTGGAGAGACCCAGTACTTC.